Below are 3 T cell receptor beta chains sequenced from a single sample in a study of blood T cell repertoires in COVID-19. The table came from immunoSEQ multiplex PCR; TCRdb's copy has only in-frame clones and leaves some out. Seen here are 75,000 to 100,000 clones, about 85% observed once, and the top ten hold 3.5% to 5.5%. The sequenced material came from peripheral blood. Source of these receptors: a man between 70 and 80 years old with acute or convalescent COVID-19.

The chain uses TRBV3-1 (or the pseudogene TRBV3-2) and TRBJ2-2; D is possibly TRBD1 (6 bases). This CDR3 contains 16 residues. CDR1 is LGHDT, CDR2 YNNKEL, per germline (reference sequence). V was cut by 4 bases and J by 6 bases, with 18 bases left in between. CDR3 sequence (DNA): TGTGCCAGCAGCCTCTACACAGGGCAGAATCCCGGGGAGCTGTTTTTT. Translating gives CASSLYTGQNPGELFF.

The genes are TRBV2 and TRBJ2-5; 7 positions agree with TRBD1. From germline, CDR1 is SNHLY and CDR2 FYNNEI. The CDR3 loop spans 15 amino acids. Losses at the gene ends were 6 bases for V and 4 bases for J; bases not matched to a gene: 11. The CDR3, as DNA: TGTGCCAGCAGACCCCCCGACAGGGCCGTAGAGACCCAGTACTTC. Amino acids: CASRPPDRAVETQYF.

V is TRBV5-1 and J is TRBJ2-1, with a weak D call TRBD2 (7 bases). The CDR3 is made up of 13 amino acids. CDR1 is SGHRS, CDR2 YFSETQ, per germline. V dropped 2 bases and J dropped 8 bases, with 11 bases sitting between them. The chain's CDR3 is CASSLRGADEQFF. The CDR3 region has the DNA TGCGCCAGCAGCTTACGGGGGGCGGATGAGCAGTTCTTC.